The sequence of this TCR beta chain was determined in a study of shared clonotypes between healthy human individuals. Study-wide background: The study drew on two women and three men aged 18 to 49 as donors. Overall study results and limits: The genetic and exposure-history diversity represented was limited by few donors. Sequencing depth was expected to influence donor clonotype sharing.

The table came from immunoSEQ multiplex PCR; TCRdb's copy has only in-frame clones and leaves some out. The repertoire consists of a few million clones, with approximately 95% occurring once and the leading ten covering about 0.39%. Points on this clone: Its target is not known.

The ends were cut back, 3 bases at V and 0 bases at J, with 6 bases in the middle. CDR1 SEHNR and CDR2 FQNEAQ come from the germline V gene (reference sequence). The length of the CDR3 is 14 residues. This receptor was identified in a man between 18 and 35 years old in good health. Some clones in this sample may be carry-over from other donors' samples. The sequenced sample consisted of naive CD4+ T cells from PBMCs. Documented subset: CD45RA+ positively selected. This chain joins TRBV7-9 and TRBJ2-1; D gene uncertain. CDR3 amino acids: CASSFTASYNEQFF. DNA of the CDR3: TGTGCCAGCAGCTTTACGGCCTCCTACAATGAGCAGTTCTTC.